The 22 T cell receptor beta chains presented below share a single source sample, sequenced in a study of blood T cell repertoires in COVID-19. Libraries were prepared by immunoSEQ multiplex PCR; TCRdb keeps only in-frame clonotypes and omits some of them. The sample lists under 250,000 clones; roughly four fifths were seen once. Sequencing was done on a sample of peripheral blood. The origin of the receptors is a woman in her thirties who had recovered from COVID-19.

The chain recombines TRBV5-1 with TRBJ2-5, with D possibly being TRBD1 (6 bases). The CDR3 loop spans 13 amino acids. V was cut by 4 bases and J by 4 bases, with 11 bases left in between. Germline-derived CDR1 and CDR2 are SGHRS and YFSETQ. This chain's CDR3 is CASSPGVGETQYF. CDR3 bases: TGCGCCAGCAGCCCAGGGGTTGGAGAGACCCAGTACTTC.

In DNA, the CDR3 is TGTGCCAGCTCACCAAATTACAGGGGTCGGGAGCAGTACTTC. Its protein product is CASSPNYRGREQYF. The chain couples TRBV18 to TRBJ2-7; 7 nucleotides agree with TRBD1. J lost 7 bases, V lost 2 bases, and 8 bases had no gene match. The CDR3 is 14 residues long. CDR1 and CDR2 from the germline V gene are KGHSH and LQKENI.

The gene calls are TRBV2 and TRBJ2-7, with D possibly matching TRBD1 (6 bases). In germline, CDR1 is SNHLY, CDR2 FYNNEI. This CDR3 contains 13 residues. V was trimmed by 4 bases and J by 3 bases, leaving 10 bases between them. The CDR3 protein is CASSGTVLYEQYF. The CDR3 DNA reads as TGTGCCAGCAGTGGGACAGTCCTCTACGAGCAGTACTTC.

This chain joins TRBV6-1 and TRBJ1-2, with 8 bases that match TRBD1. Germline assignment: CDR1 MNHNS and CDR2 SASEGT. The CDR3 is 15 amino acids. V was clipped by 2 bases and J by 4 bases; unmatched bases: 6. CDR3 amino acids: CASSEQQGVGYGYTF. The CDR3 coding sequence is TGTGCCAGCAGTGAACAACAGGGGGTAGGCTATGGCTACACCTTC.

The chain links TRBV18 to TRBJ2-2; 8 bases line up with TRBD2. The CDR3 covers 19 residues. Trimming at V came to 3 bases and at J to 4 bases, leaving 16 bases not matched to a gene. CDR1 is KGHSH and CDR2 is LQKENI in the germline V gene. CDR3 sequence (DNA): TGTGCCAGCTCACCGCCGAGTAGGAATCCCGGGAGGGGCACCGGGGAGCTGTTTTTT. This translates into CASSPPSRNPGRGTGELFF.

The V and J genes are TRBV6-5 and TRBJ2-1; TRBD2 aligns across 14 bases. This CDR3 region has 15 residues. V trimming: 2 bases; J trimming: 8 bases; junction bases outside the gene matches: 2. Per germline, CDR1 MNHEY and CDR2 SVGAGI. CDR3 amino acids: CASSYGTSGSHEQFF. For the CDR3, the DNA is TGTGCCAGCAGTTACGGGACTAGCGGGAGCCATGAGCAGTTCTTC.

The chain combines TRBV7-2 with TRBJ1-5; no reliable D call. The CDR3 loop spans 15 amino acids. V was pared by 1 base and J by 0 bases, with 7 bases between. The germline V gene has CDR1 SGHTA and CDR2 FQGNSA. CDR3 protein: CASSLGQNSNQPQHF. The CDR3 nucleotides are TGTGCCAGCAGCTTAGGCCAGAATAGCAATCAGCCCCAGCATTTT.

As DNA, the CDR3 is TGTGCCAGCAGTCGGGGGATGAAAAACATTCAGTACTTC. Translating it yields CASSRGMKNIQYF. This chain joins TRBV27 and TRBJ2-4; TRBD2 might be the D (6 bases). The CDR3 has 13 amino acids. Trimming took 5 bases from V and 4 from J, leaving 9 bases between them. Germline loops: CDR1 MNHEY, CDR2 SMNVEV (reference sequence).

The rearrangement uses TRBV19 and TRBJ2-1; D not certain. The ends were cut back, 6 bases at V and 0 bases at J, with 21 bases in the middle. This CDR3 spans 18 amino acids. Germline assignment: CDR1 LNHDA and CDR2 SQIVND (reference sequence). The CDR3 sequence: CASSPTPPTVSSYNEQFF. In nucleotides, the CDR3 is TGTGCCAGTAGCCCAACCCCTCCCACGGTTAGCTCCTACAATGAGCAGTTCTTC. Using reference TRBV19 and TRBJ2-1 for the parts outside the CDR3, the full variable domain is DGGITQSPKYLFRKEGQNVTLSCEQNLNHDAMYWYRQDPGQGLRLIYYSQIVNDFQKGDIAEGYSVSREKKESFPLTVTSAQKNPTAFYLCASSPTPPTVSSYNEQFFGPGTRLTVL.

The chain recombines TRBV11-2 with TRBJ2-2; the D gene is possibly TRBD2 (5 bases). CDR3 length equals 17 residues. Trimming cost V 5 bases and J 2 bases, with 18 bases left between them. Germline V gene sequence: CDR1 SGHAT, CDR2 FQNNGV. The DNA of the CDR3 is TGTGCCAGCAGCCACTACCCGACACGGGATAACACCGGGGAGCTGTTTTTT. It encodes CASSHYPTRDNTGELFF. Drawing the rest from reference TRBV11-2 and TRBJ2-2, the complete variable domain is EAGVAQSPRYKIIEKRQSVAFWCNPISGHATLYWYQQILGQGPKLLIQFQNNGVVDDSQLPKDRFSAERLKGVDSTLKIQPAKLEDSAVYLCASSHYPTRDNTGELFFGEGSRLTVL.

The gene calls are TRBV7-6 and TRBJ1-1, with D unclear. Between the trimmed V and J ends, which lost 5 bases and 2 bases, there was a span of 9 bases. The CDR3 runs 13 residues. Germline values: CDR1 SGHVS, CDR2 FNYEAQ. The chain's CDR3 is CASSPGKNTEAFF. The DNA for the CDR3 is TGTGCCAGCAGCCCGGGTAAAAACACTGAAGCTTTCTTT.

This rearrangement joins TRBV29-1 to TRBJ1-2; TRBD1 matches 9 bases. CDR3 length: 16 amino acids. From germline, CDR1 is SQVTM and CDR2 ANQGSEA. Trimming at V came to 7 bases and at J to 0 bases, leaving 12 bases not matched to a gene. CDR3 sequence: CSAEKGQGSTNYGYTF. In DNA form, the CDR3 reads TGCAGCGCTGAGAAGGGACAGGGATCCACTAACTATGGCTACACCTTC.

The chain couples TRBV28 to TRBJ2-7, with TRBD2 matching over 8 bases. The junction had 10 bases not matched to a gene; V was cut back by 5 bases and J by 4 bases. CDR3 length: 15 residues. Looked up from germline, CDR1 is MDHEN and CDR2 is SYDVKM. CDR3 DNA sequence: TGTGCCAGCAGTAATAGCGGGACGAGCACGTACGAGCAGTACTTC. Translation gives CASSNSGTSTYEQYF.

V and J are TRBV5-4 and TRBJ2-3, with D tentatively TRBD1 (6 bases). Per germline, CDR1 SGHNT and CDR2 YYREEE (reference sequence). This CDR3 is built from 15 residues. V lost 1 base to trimming and J lost 3 bases, with 12 bases between them. The CDR3 protein is CASSLRQGKTDTQYF. CDR3 nucleotide sequence: TGTGCCAGCAGCTTGAGGCAGGGGAAGACAGATACGCAGTATTTT. The full variable domain, rest sourced from reference TRBV5-4 and TRBJ2-3, is ETGVTQSPTHLIKTRGQQVTLRCSSQSGHNTVSWYQQALGQGPQFIFQYYREEENGRGNFPPRFSGLQFPNYSSELNVNALELDDSALYLCASSLRQGKTDTQYFGPGTRLTVL.

This clone was recorded only once. Other DNA sequences in this sample translate to the same CDR3. The chain combines TRBV28 with TRBJ2-5; 8 nucleotides line up with TRBD1. After removal of 2 bases from V and 5 bases from J, the junction contained 4 bases not matched to a gene. The germline V gene encodes CDR1 MDHEN and CDR2 SYDVKM. The length of the CDR3 is 14 residues. This CDR3 is CASSLQGAGETQYF. DNA of the CDR3: TGTGCCAGCAGTTTACAGGGGGCCGGGGAGACCCAGTACTTC.

Points on this clone: Other DNA sequences of this sample code for an identical CDR3. The chain uses TRBV7-2 and TRBJ1-2; D is undetermined. Germline V CDR1 and CDR2: SGHTA, FQGNSA. V lost 2 bases and J 5 bases, leaving 3 bases between the germline ends. CDR3 length: 11 amino acids. CDR3 sequence: CASSLLYGYTF. As DNA, the CDR3 is TGTGCCAGCAGCTTATTATATGGCTACACCTTC.

J is TRBJ2-5 and V is TRBV9; 7 bases align to TRBD2. The CDR3 is made up of 14 amino acids. J was trimmed by 6 bases and V by 0 bases; bases with no gene match: 5. Germline V gene lookup returns CDR1 SGDLS and CDR2 YYNGEE. CDR3 nucleotides: TGTGCCAGCAGCGTAGGAGGGGAGGGAAAGACCCAGTACTTC. Encoded protein: CASSVGGEGKTQYF.

This clone was seen only a few times. The J gene is TRBJ2-7, the V gene TRBV7-6; D gene uncertain. The CDR3 has 13 amino acids. From germline, CDR1 is SGHVS and CDR2 FNYEAQ. The V and J ends lost 5 bases and 6 bases respectively, with 14 bases between them. CDR3 region: CASSRSPSGEQYF. In DNA form, the CDR3 reads TGTGCCAGCAGCCGATCTCCCAGTGGCGAGCAGTACTTC.

The chain recombines TRBV5-1 with TRBJ2-2; 8 bases fit TRBD2. After removal of 2 bases from V and 6 bases from J, the junction contained 3 bases not matched to a gene. The CDR3 spans 14 residues. Germline lookup yields CDR1 SGHRS and CDR2 YFSETQ. The CDR3 here is CASSFGGDAGELFF. The CDR3 nucleotides are TGCGCCAGCAGCTTCGGGGGGGACGCCGGGGAGCTGTTTTTT.

The chain has TRBV18 and TRBJ1-5; D is possibly TRBD1 (6 bases). This CDR3 region has 15 residues. V was cut by 2 bases and J by 0 bases, with 8 bases left in between. Germline-derived CDR1 and CDR2 are KGHSH and LQKENI. The CDR3 DNA follows: TGTGCCAGCTCACCAAGGACAGATAGCAATCAGCCCCAGCATTTT. This sequence encodes CASSPRTDSNQPQHF.

The CDR3 coding sequence is TGCGCCAGCAGTTCTACAGGGGGCGTACAGGAGACCCAGTACTTC. Its protein product is CASSSTGGVQETQYF. This chain uses TRBV5-1 with TRBJ2-5; 9 bases align to TRBD1. The CDR3 sequence is 15 residues long. Germline V gene data show CDR1 as SGHRS and CDR2 as YFSETQ. V lost 5 bases to trimming and J lost 5 bases; unmatched junction nucleotides: 10.

The sample holds a few counts of this clone. V gene TRBV9 combines with J gene TRBJ2-7; D gene uncertain. The CDR3 totals 17 residues. Germline-derived CDR1 and CDR2 are SGDLS and YYNGEE. The V end was cut by 2 bases, the J end by 2 bases, with 20 bases between. The CDR3: CASSVGPTYLTPYEQYF. CDR3 DNA: TGTGCCAGCAGCGTTGGCCCCACGTACTTGACTCCCTACGAGCAGTACTTC.